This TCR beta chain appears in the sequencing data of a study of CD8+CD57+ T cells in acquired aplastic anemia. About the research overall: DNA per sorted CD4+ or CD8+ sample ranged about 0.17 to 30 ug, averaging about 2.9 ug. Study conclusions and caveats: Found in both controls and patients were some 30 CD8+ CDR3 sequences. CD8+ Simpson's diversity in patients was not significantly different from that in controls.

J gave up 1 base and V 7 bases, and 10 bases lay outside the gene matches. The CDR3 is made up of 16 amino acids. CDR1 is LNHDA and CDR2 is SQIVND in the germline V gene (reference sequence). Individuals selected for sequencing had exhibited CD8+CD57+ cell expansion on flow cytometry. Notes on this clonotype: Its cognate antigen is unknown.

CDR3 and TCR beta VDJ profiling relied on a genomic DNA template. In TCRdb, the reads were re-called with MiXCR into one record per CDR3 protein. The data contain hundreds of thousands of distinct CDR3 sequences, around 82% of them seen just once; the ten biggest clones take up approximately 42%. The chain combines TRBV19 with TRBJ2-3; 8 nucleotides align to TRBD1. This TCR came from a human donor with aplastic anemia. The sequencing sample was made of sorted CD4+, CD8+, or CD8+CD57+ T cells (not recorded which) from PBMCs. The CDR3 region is CASTESQGAGTDTQYF. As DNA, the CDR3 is TGTGCCAGTACCGAGAGCCAGGGGGCTGGCACAGATACGCAGTATTTT.